This T cell receptor (beta chain) originates from a study of T cell changes during pregnancy in multiple sclerosis. Using immunoSEQ multiplex PCR, the repertoire was profiled, and TCRdb retains in-frame clones only, with some absent. The data hold approximately 25,000 clones, with about 89% observed a single time. Trimming pared 0 bases from V and 3 bases from J, leaving 12 bases between. The CDR3 is made up of 16 amino acids. Germline V gene lookup returns CDR1 LNHDA and CDR2 SQIVND (reference sequence). The chain has TRBV19 and TRBJ2-1; a weak D match, TRBD2 (6 bases). The sample consisted of CD8+ T cells from peripheral blood mononuclear cells, taken in the first trimester of pregnancy. The origin of this receptor is a female donor in good health, enrolled as a control in a pregnancy study. In DNA form, the CDR3 reads TGTGCCAGTAGTATAGATGGCGCTAGCGACTACAATGAGCAGTTCTTC. It is translated as CASSIDGASDYNEQFF.